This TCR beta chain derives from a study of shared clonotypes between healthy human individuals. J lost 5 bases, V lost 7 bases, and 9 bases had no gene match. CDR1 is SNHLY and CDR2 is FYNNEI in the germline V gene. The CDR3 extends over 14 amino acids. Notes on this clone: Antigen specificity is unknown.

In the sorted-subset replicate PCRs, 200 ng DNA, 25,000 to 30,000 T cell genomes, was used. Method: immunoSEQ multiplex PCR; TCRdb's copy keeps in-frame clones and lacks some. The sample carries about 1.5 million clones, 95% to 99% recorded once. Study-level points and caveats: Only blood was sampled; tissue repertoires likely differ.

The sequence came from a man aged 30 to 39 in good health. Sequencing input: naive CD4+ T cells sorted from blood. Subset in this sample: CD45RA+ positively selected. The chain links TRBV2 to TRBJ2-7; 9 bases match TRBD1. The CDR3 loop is CASITGTGRHEQYF. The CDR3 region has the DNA TGTGCCAGCATCACCGGGACAGGGAGACACGAGCAGTACTTC.